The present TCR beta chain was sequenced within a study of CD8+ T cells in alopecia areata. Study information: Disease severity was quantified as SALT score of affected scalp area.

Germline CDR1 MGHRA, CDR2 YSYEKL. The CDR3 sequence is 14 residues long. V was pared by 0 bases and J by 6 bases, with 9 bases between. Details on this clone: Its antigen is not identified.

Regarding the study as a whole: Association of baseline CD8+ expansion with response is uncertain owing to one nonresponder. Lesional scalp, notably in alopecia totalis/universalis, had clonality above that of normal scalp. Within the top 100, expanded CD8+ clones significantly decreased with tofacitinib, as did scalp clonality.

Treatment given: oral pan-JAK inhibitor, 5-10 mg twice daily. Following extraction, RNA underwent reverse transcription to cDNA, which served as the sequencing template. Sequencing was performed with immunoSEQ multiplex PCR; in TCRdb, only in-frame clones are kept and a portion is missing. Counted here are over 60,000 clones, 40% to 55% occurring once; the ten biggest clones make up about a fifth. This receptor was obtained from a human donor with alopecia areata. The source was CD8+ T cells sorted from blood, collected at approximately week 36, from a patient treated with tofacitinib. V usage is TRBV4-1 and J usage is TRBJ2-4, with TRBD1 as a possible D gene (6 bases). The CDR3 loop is CASSQDTGRNIQYF. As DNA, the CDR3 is TGCGCCAGCAGCCAAGATACAGGGCGAAACATTCAGTACTTC.